A single sample is the source of the 27 T cell receptor beta chains below, sequenced in a study of cytomegalovirus exposure and HLA in healthy donors (dated by TCRdb to 2016 to 2017). Library generation was performed with the immunoSEQ multiplex PCR assay. For the multiplex PCR, a mixture combining 60 forward primers for TCR Vbeta segments and 13 reverse primers for TCR Jbeta segments was used. The table was pulled from immuneACCESS by TCRdb, which kept in-frame rearrangements only. Such tables lose some clones; where checked, under half of the loss comes from unresolved V genes, and the rest has no known cause. Recorded for this sample are approximately 93,000 clones; approximately 64% of them occurred a single time. Jointly, the top ten make up 5.5% to 6.5% of the sample. Sequencing input: PBMCs. These TCRs come from a boy younger than 18 in good health and CMV-seropositive.

The V and J genes are TRBV4-3 and TRBJ1-3; D unresolved. The length of the CDR3 is 16 residues. V was pared by 1 base and J by 3 bases, with 13 bases between. CDR1 and CDR2 from the germline V gene are LGHNA and YSLEER. This chain's CDR3 is CASSQGTGSGGNTIYF. CDR3 in DNA: TGCGCCAGCAGCCAAGGTACGGGAAGTGGTGGAAACACCATATATTTT.

The J gene is TRBJ1-4, the V gene TRBV6-5; D perhaps matches TRBD1 (5 bases). This CDR3 region has 14 residues. The germline V gene has CDR1 MNHEY and CDR2 SVGAGI. V shed 2 bases and J shed 7 bases, with 11 bases lying between them. Written as DNA, the CDR3 is TGTGCCAGCAGTTACGGCCGCACAGGTGAAAAACTGTTTTTT. Protein product: CASSYGRTGEKLFF.

On this clone itself: An end of the junction differs from the germline gene, which may be a read error. V is TRBV5-1 and J is TRBJ1-3, with a possible D match to TRBD1 (5 bases). Germline values: CDR1 SGHRS, CDR2 YFSETQ. CDR3 length equals 14 residues. The CDR3 DNA is TGCGCCAGCAGATTGGGGTTAGGGGTCAACACCATATATTTT. Its protein is CASRLGLGVNTIYF.

The chain employs TRBV7-2 and TRBJ1-4; weak D call: TRBD1 (5 bases). The CDR3 is made up of 15 amino acids. Germline assignment: CDR1 SGHTA and CDR2 FQGNSA. Trimming shortened V by 4 bases and J by 4 bases, and 13 bases separated the two germline ends. DNA for the CDR3: TGTGCCAGCAGCTCGTCCGGGACTGATAATGAAAAACTGTTTTTT. Amino acid sequence: CASSSSGTDNEKLFF.

In this sample, this clone turned up a few times. The chain combines TRBV5-1 with TRBJ2-2; a possible D gene is TRBD1 (6 bases). Trimming removed 3 bases at V and 2 bases at J, with 14 bases between. The CDR3 consists of 16 residues. CDR1 SGHRS and CDR2 YFSETQ come from the germline V gene. In DNA, the CDR3 is TGCGCCAGCAGCTACATTGGGACACTTAACACCGGGGAGCTGTTTTTT. This codes for CASSYIGTLNTGELFF.

The J gene is TRBJ1-4, the V gene TRBV5-1; possible D gene TRBD1, 6 bases. Trimming removed 6 bases at V and 6 bases at J, with 18 bases between. This CDR3 has 15 residues. Germline lookup yields CDR1 SGHRS and CDR2 YFSETQ. In DNA form, the CDR3 reads TGCGCCAGCACCGACCCGGGGGGCGACGATGAAAAACTGTTTTTT. It is translated as CASTDPGGDDEKLFF.

The chain carries TRBV5-1 and TRBJ1-2; no clear D gene. The V end lost 0 bases, the J end lost 1 base, and 10 bases lay between the germline ends. Germline CDR1 reads SGHRS; CDR2 reads YFSETQ. This CDR3 spans 15 amino acids. Written as DNA, the CDR3 is TGCGCCAGCAGCTTGGAAGGTGGAGATAACTATGGCTACACCTTC. It yields the protein CASSLEGGDNYGYTF.

As to this clone: The junction does not match germline at one end; this may be a read error. The rearrangement joins TRBV27 to TRBJ2-5, with 9 bases identical to TRBD2. CDR1 is MNHEY and CDR2 is SMNVEV in the germline V gene (reference sequence). This CDR3 region has 15 residues. The chain's CDR3 is CAGSLAGGPAETQYF. The CDR3 DNA is TGTGCCGGCAGTTTGGCGGGAGGGCCGGCAGAGACCCAGTACTTC.

This clone was recorded once. The chain has TRBV18 and TRBJ2-7; tentative D call: TRBD2 (5 bases). CDR3 length equals 13 residues. Germline V lookup: CDR1 KGHSH, CDR2 LQKENI. The V gene lost 2 bases and the J gene lost 6 bases, with 11 bases spanning the gap. CDR3: CASSPSSEGEQYF. As DNA, the CDR3 is TGTGCCAGCTCACCATCCTCCGAGGGCGAGCAGTACTTC. Based on the CDR3 plus reference TRBV18 and TRBJ2-7, the full variable domain is NAGVMQNPRHLVRRRGQEARLRCSPMKGHSHVYWYRQLPEEGLKFMVYLQKENIIDESGMPKERFSAEFPKEGPSILRIQQVVRGDSAAYFCASSPSSEGEQYFGPGTRLTVT.

This clone was picked up a small number of times. J is TRBJ2-7 and V is TRBV7-9, with 7 bases that match TRBD1. CDR3 length equals 13 residues. Germline values: CDR1 SEHNR, CDR2 FQNEAQ (reference sequence). CDR3 sequence (DNA): TGTGCAGGTAGTACAGGGGTGAACTACGAGCAGTACTTC. Amino acids: CAGSTGVNYEQYF. The whole variable domain, filled in from reference TRBV7-9 and TRBJ2-7, reads DTGVSQNPRHKITKRGQNVTFRCDPISEHNRLYWYRQTLGQGPEFLTYFQNEAQLEKSRLLSDRFSAERPKGSFSTLEIQRTEQGDSAMYLCAGSTGVNYEQYFGPGTRLTVT.

The chain combines TRBV6-5 with TRBJ1-2, with D maybe TRBD1 (6 bases). Deletions cut 6 bases from V and 7 bases from J, with 15 bases between. The V gene's germline CDR1 is MNHEY and CDR2 SVGAGI. The CDR3 covers 13 residues. CDR3: CASSPVVGAGYTF. CDR3 DNA sequence: TGTGCCAGCAGCCCCGTGGTGGGGGCTGGCTACACCTTC.

The gene calls are TRBV27 and TRBJ2-1; 10 nucleotides agree with TRBD2. The germline V gene encodes CDR1 MNHEY and CDR2 SMNVEV (reference sequence). Losses at the gene ends were 3 bases for V and 7 bases for J; bases not matched to a gene: 6. CDR3 length: 15 residues. The CDR3: CASSLSSGSWNEQFF. For the CDR3, the DNA is TGTGCCAGCAGTTTGTCTAGCGGGAGTTGGAATGAGCAGTTCTTC.

The V call is TRBV4-3, the J call TRBJ2-2; TRBD2 matches at 7 bases. V gave up 5 bases and J gave up 6 bases; unmatched junction bases: 6. The CDR3 is 14 residues long. CDR1 and CDR2 (germline): LGHNA, YSLEER. The CDR3 DNA follows: TGCGCCAGCAGCGTAAGCGGGATAGCCGGGGAGCTGTTTTTT. Its translation is CASSVSGIAGELFF.

This sequence joins TRBV6-4 and TRBJ2-3; possible D gene TRBD2, 6 bases. The germline gives CDR1 MRHNA, CDR2 SNTAGT. The CDR3 is 14 residues long. V lost 3 bases to trimming and J lost 0 bases, with 7 bases between them. The CDR3 nucleotides are TGTGCCAGCAGTGAGGCGGGGAGCACAGATACGCAGTATTTT. Residues: CASSEAGSTDTQYF.

This chain connects TRBV2 to TRBJ1-3; 7 bases map to TRBD1. The CDR3 contains 13 residues. From germline, CDR1 is SNHLY and CDR2 FYNNEI. The V segment lost 8 bases and the J segment 0 bases; nucleotides outside the gene matches: 1. CDR3 sequence (DNA): TGTGCCAGCGGACAGGACTCTGGAAACACCATATATTTT. The encoded protein is CASGQDSGNTIYF. The full variable domain, rest sourced from reference TRBV2 and TRBJ1-3, is EPEVTQTPSHQVTQMGQEVILRCVPISNHLYFYWYRQILGQKVEFLVSFYNNEISEKSEIFDDQFSVERPDGSNFTLKIRSTKLEDSAMYFCASGQDSGNTIYFGEGSWLTVV.

This clone was counted between two and nine times. The chain has TRBV19 and TRBJ2-5, with a possible D match to TRBD1 (5 bases). The V end was cut by 1 base, the J end by 0 bases, with 9 bases between. This CDR3 region has 15 residues. Germline lookup yields CDR1 LNHDA and CDR2 SQIVND (reference sequence). CDR3 loop: CASSIGPTDQETQYF. DNA of the CDR3: TGTGCCAGTAGTATAGGCCCGACAGACCAAGAGACCCAGTACTTC.

The chain joins TRBV5-1 to TRBJ2-7, with TRBD1 identical over 7 bases. CDR1 is SGHRS, CDR2 YFSETQ, per germline. The trim removed 0 bases at V and 3 bases at J, leaving 9 bases unmatched. The CDR3 totals 16 residues. The CDR3 DNA reads TGCGCCAGCAGCTTGGGGCCTGGACAGGACTTCTACGAGCAGTACTTC. Translating gives CASSLGPGQDFYEQYF. Variable domain in full (rest from reference TRBV5-1 and TRBJ2-7): KAGVTQTPRYLIKTRGQQVTLSCSPISGHRSVSWYQQTPGQGLQFLFEYFSETQRNKGNFPGRFSGRQFSNSRSEMNVSTLELGDSALYLCASSLGPGQDFYEQYFGPGTRLTVT.

The sample holds one count of this clone. The gene calls are TRBV19 and TRBJ1-1, with 9 nucleotides matching TRBD1. The CDR3 consists of 14 residues. V lost 6 bases to trimming and J lost 2 bases; unmatched junction nucleotides: 4. The germline V gene has CDR1 LNHDA and CDR2 SQIVND (reference sequence). The CDR3, as DNA: TGTGCCAGTAGCGTGGACAGGGGTAACACTGAAGCTTTCTTT. It specifies CASSVDRGNTEAFF.

Only a few counts were recorded for this clone. This rearrangement joins TRBV2 to TRBJ1-4; D perhaps matches TRBD1 (6 bases). This CDR3 is built from 13 residues. The germline CDR1 and CDR2 sequences are SNHLY and FYNNEI. V dropped 6 bases and J dropped 3 bases, with 8 bases sitting between them. The chain's CDR3 is CASRTGANEKLFF. The DNA for the CDR3 is TGTGCCAGCAGGACAGGAGCTAATGAAAAACTGTTTTTT.

V and J are TRBV18 and TRBJ2-1; D might be TRBD2 (5 bases). CDR1 is KGHSH and CDR2 is LQKENI in the germline V gene. CDR3 size: 12 residues. V was pared by 3 bases and J by 5 bases, with 5 bases between. CDR3 sequence (DNA): TGTGCCAGCTCACCGGGAGACAATGAGCAGTTCTTC. Encoded protein: CASSPGDNEQFF.

This clone was counted only a few times. This specimen includes other DNA sequences encoding the same CDR3. The chain combines TRBV19 with TRBJ1-1; no clear D. This CDR3 is built from 13 residues. Trimming shortened V by 3 bases and J by 4 bases, and 9 bases separated the two germline ends. The V gene's germline CDR1 is LNHDA and CDR2 SQIVND (reference sequence). The CDR3 bases are TGTGCCAGTAGTATTGAGGGTAGCACTGAAGCTTTCTTT. Translated, it gives CASSIEGSTEAFF.

The chain links TRBV27 to TRBJ2-1; 9 bases fit TRBD2. This CDR3 spans 14 amino acids. Germline CDR1 reads MNHEY; CDR2 reads SMNVEV (reference sequence). After removal of 6 bases from V and 4 bases from J, the junction contained 4 bases not matched to a gene. CDR3 DNA: TGTGCCAGCAGATCAGCGGGGGGATACAATGAGCAGTTCTTC. It codes for CASRSAGGYNEQFF.

This clone came up once. The rearrangement joins TRBV9 to TRBJ2-1; 11 nucleotides agree with TRBD2. The CDR3 runs 18 residues. Trimming cost V 2 bases and J 0 bases; bases outside gene matches: 7. Germline V gene data show CDR1 as SGDLS and CDR2 as YYNGEE. DNA for the CDR3: TGTGCCAGCAGCGTTGGAGGGACTAGCGGTTTCTCCTACAATGAGCAGTTCTTC. The encoded protein is CASSVGGTSGFSYNEQFF.

This clone has just a few counts. This sequence joins TRBV19 and TRBJ2-7; D possibly corresponds to TRBD2 (5 bases). The germline CDR1 and CDR2 sequences are LNHDA and SQIVND (reference sequence). This CDR3 region has 15 residues. V lost 5 bases, J lost 7 bases, and 21 bases lay in between. CDR3 coding DNA: TGTGCCAGTAGTTTTAGGACCAGTGGACTTGGGGAGCAGTACTTC. Amino acids: CASSFRTSGLGEQYF.

The sample holds a few counts of this clone. This chain links TRBV5-1 with TRBJ2-2, with TRBD1 matching 8 bases. V lost 1 base and J lost 3; bases outside the gene matches: 5. The CDR3 sequence is 16 residues long. CDR1 SGHRS and CDR2 YFSETQ come from the germline V gene. The CDR3 nucleotides read TGCGCCAGCAGCTTGACAGCGACAGGGGACACCGGGGAGCTGTTTTTT. Amino acids: CASSLTATGDTGELFF.

The chain links TRBV2 to TRBJ1-2; D might be TRBD1 (5 bases). V lost 4 bases to trimming and J lost 5 bases, with 8 bases between them. The CDR3 consists of 12 residues. Germline assignment: CDR1 SNHLY and CDR2 FYNNEI. The CDR3 nucleotides read TGTGCCAGCAGTGTTCAGGGTTATGGCTACACCTTC. Its translation: CASSVQGYGYTF.

In the case of this clone: This specimen includes other DNA sequences encoding the same CDR3. V gene TRBV7-2 combines with J gene TRBJ2-5, with D perhaps matching TRBD1 (6 bases). V lost 3 bases and J lost 2, with 10 bases in between. Germline CDR1 is SGHTA and CDR2 is FQGNSA. The length of the CDR3 is 14 residues. CDR3 sequence (DNA): TGTGCCAGCAGCTTTCAGACAGGTCAAGAGACCCAGTACTTC. This encodes CASSFQTGQETQYF.